The entry that follows covers one T cell receptor (beta chain) sequence. Its antigen is as yet unknown. Using immunoSEQ multiplex PCR, the repertoire was profiled, and TCRdb retains in-frame clones only, with some absent. Of over 40,000 clones in the sample, around 88% were seen once. The data derive from a study of T cells in narcolepsy. Broader study findings: Autoreactive clonotypes reportedly recurred in blood of same and different patients, not controls.

The sample was CD45RA- memory CD4+ T cells from PBMCs. The origin of this receptor is a human donor with narcolepsy.

As DNA, the CDR3 is TGTGCCAGCAGCCAAGACGGGAGGGGCGGCTACACCTTC. Protein product: CASSQDGRGGYTF. The V gene is TRBV7-9, the J gene TRBJ1-2; possible D gene TRBD1, 5 bases. CDR1 and CDR2 (germline): SEHNR, FQNEAQ (reference sequence). The V and J ends lost 5 bases and 8 bases respectively, with 15 bases between them. This CDR3 has 13 residues.